Listed here are 29 T cell receptor beta chains from one sample, sequenced in a study of blood T cell repertoires in COVID-19. The table came from immunoSEQ multiplex PCR; TCRdb's copy has only in-frame clones and leaves some out. The table records roughly 140,000 clones, more than 80% of them present only once. What was sequenced was peripheral blood. The receptors here all came from a woman aged 60-75 years with active COVID-19.

The V call is TRBV20-1, the J call TRBJ2-5; no firm D call. The CDR3 spans 11 residues. Germline CDR1 reads DFQATT; CDR2 reads SNEGSKA (reference sequence). V was shortened by 0 bases and J by 5 bases, with 4 bases between the two germline ends. CDR3 DNA: TGCAGTGCTAGAGAGCGGGAGACCCAGTACTTC. It is translated as CSARERETQYF.

This clone showed up just once. In DNA form, the CDR3 reads TGTGCCAGCAGCCGGGGACAGAACACCGGGGAGCTGTTTTTT. This encodes CASSRGQNTGELFF. V and J are TRBV7-9 and TRBJ2-2, with D perhaps matching TRBD1 (6 bases). CDR3 length equals 14 residues. Trimming took off 5 bases at V and 1 base at J, with 8 bases between the two ends. The V gene's germline CDR1 is SEHNR and CDR2 FQNEAQ (reference sequence).

The chain joins TRBV4-3 to TRBJ2-2, with TRBD2 identical over 9 bases. The CDR3 is made up of 16 amino acids. The V gene end was trimmed by 4 bases and the J gene end by 4 bases; junction bases not matched to a gene: 7. Germline V CDR1 and CDR2: LGHNA, YSLEER. DNA for the CDR3: TGCGCCAGCAGCCTCTTAGCGGGAGCTGGCACCGGGGAGCTGTTTTTT. Translating gives CASSLLAGAGTGELFF.

This CDR3 reads CASSFGVAGLAKNIQYF. In nucleotides, the CDR3 is TGTGCCAGCAGCTTTGGGGTGGCAGGGCTAGCCAAAAACATTCAGTACTTC. The V call is TRBV5-7, the J call TRBJ2-4, with D perhaps TRBD1 (5 bases). TRBV5-7 is recorded as an ORF, its role being uncertain. The CDR3 runs 17 residues. V shed 2 bases and J shed 0 bases, with 15 bases lying between them.

This clone has a single count. The chain uses TRBV19 and TRBJ2-7, with TRBD2 matching over 8 bases. The CDR3 totals 13 residues. The germline V gene has CDR1 LNHDA and CDR2 SQIVND (reference sequence). The J segment lost 6 bases and the V segment lost 3 bases, leaving 4 bases of the junction unmatched. DNA of the CDR3: TGTGCCAGTAGTATCCGACTAGCGACCGAGCAGTACTTC. This encodes CASSIRLATEQYF.

This chain joins TRBV20-1 and TRBJ2-3, with TRBD1 matching 7 bases. The germline gives CDR1 DFQATT, CDR2 SNEGSKA (reference sequence). The J segment lost 3 bases and the V segment lost 3 bases, leaving 9 bases of the junction unmatched. The CDR3 sequence is 15 residues long. The CDR3 loop is CSASQDRAATDTQYF. CDR3 nucleotide sequence: TGCAGTGCTAGTCAAGACAGGGCTGCGACAGATACGCAGTATTTT.

The chain employs TRBV28 and TRBJ1-6; possibly TRBD1 for D (6 bases). This CDR3 has 15 residues. V was shortened by 4 bases and J by 10 bases, with 17 bases between the two germline ends. Per germline, CDR1 MDHEN and CDR2 SYDVKM. CDR3 amino acids: CASSYREIGFSPLHF. The CDR3 DNA follows: TGTGCCAGCAGTTACAGGGAAATCGGATTCTCACCCCTCCACTTT.

V is TRBV30 and J is TRBJ1-2; D is ambiguous. In germline, CDR1 is GTSNPN, CDR2 SVGIG (reference sequence). There are 12 residues in the CDR3. Trimming pared 0 bases from V and 13 bases from J, leaving 15 bases between. CDR3 amino acids: CAWSVKPQLFTF. CDR3 DNA sequence: TGTGCCTGGAGTGTTAAGCCCCAACTATTCACCTTC. Looking up the rest from reference TRBV30 and TRBJ1-2 gives the full variable domain: SQTIHQWPATLVQPVGSPLSLECTVEGTSNPNLYWYRQAAGRGLQLLFYSVGIGQISSEVPQNLSASRPQDRQFILSSKKLLLSDSGFYLCAWSVKPQLFTFGSGTRLTVV.

The chain links TRBV2 to TRBJ1-1; D is possibly TRBD1 (6 bases). Germline V lookup: CDR1 SNHLY, CDR2 FYNNEI. This CDR3 has 14 amino acids. Trimming removed 8 bases from V and 4 bases from J, with 17 bases in between. CDR3 sequence (DNA): TGTGCCAGCCGGCCCCAGGGCAGGGGCACTGAAGCTTTCTTT. Its protein product is CASRPQGRGTEAFF.

The CDR3 coding sequence is TGTGCCATCGCTTCCTGGGGGGATCTCTACGAGCAGTACTTC. Its translation is CAIASWGDLYEQYF. The chain has TRBV28 and TRBJ2-7, with D perhaps TRBD2 (6 bases). V was trimmed by 10 bases and J by 3 bases, leaving 19 bases between them. From germline, CDR1 is MDHEN and CDR2 SYDVKM. The CDR3 covers 14 residues.

This sequence joins TRBV6-5 and TRBJ2-5; 13 bases are a match to TRBD2. Germline loops: CDR1 MNHEY, CDR2 SVGAGI. V was clipped by 6 bases and J by 5 bases; unmatched bases: 6. This CDR3 contains 15 residues. The CDR3 sequence is CASSHTSGRGETQYF. Written as DNA, the CDR3 is TGTGCCAGCAGCCACACTAGCGGGAGGGGCGAGACCCAGTACTTC.

This chain connects TRBV7-9 to TRBJ2-7; 11 bases fit TRBD2. The V segment lost 4 bases and the J segment 3 bases; nucleotides outside the gene matches: 8. There are 16 residues in the CDR3. Germline assignment: CDR1 SEHNR and CDR2 FQNEAQ (reference sequence). DNA of the CDR3: TGTGCCAGCAGCTCCCCTTCGACTAGCGGGGACTACGAGCAGTACTTC. It translates to CASSSPSTSGDYEQYF.

The chain has TRBV2 and TRBJ2-2; 7 positions agree with TRBD1. The CDR3 spans 16 residues. Germline CDR1 is SNHLY and CDR2 is FYNNEI. V lost 4 bases and J lost 6; bases outside the gene matches: 11. CDR3 DNA sequence: TGTGCCAGCAGTGCGGCGACAGGGCCTCGGGCCGGGGAGCTGTTTTTT. Its protein product is CASSAATGPRAGELFF. Looking up the rest from reference TRBV2 and TRBJ2-2 gives the full variable domain: EPEVTQTPSHQVTQMGQEVILRCVPISNHLYFYWYRQILGQKVEFLVSFYNNEISEKSEIFDDQFSVERPDGSNFTLKIRSTKLEDSAMYFCASSAATGPRAGELFFGEGSRLTVL.

The rearrangement uses TRBV7-2 and TRBJ2-3; 9 bases are shared with TRBD2. The CDR3 runs to 15 residues. Germline trimming cut 4 bases from V and 2 bases from J; bases unmatched to any gene: 4. From germline, CDR1 is SGHTA and CDR2 FQGNSA. CDR3 amino acids: CASSSASGNTDTQYF. The CDR3, as DNA: TGTGCCAGCAGCTCTGCTAGCGGGAACACAGATACGCAGTATTTT.

This clone occurred once. The V and J genes are TRBV2 and TRBJ2-3, with TRBD1 identical over 8 bases. This CDR3 has 20 amino acids. Germline loops: CDR1 SNHLY, CDR2 FYNNEI. After removal of 3 bases from V and 7 bases from J, the junction contained 24 bases not matched to a gene. In nucleotides, the CDR3 is TGTGCCAGCAGTGAGGGAAGTTTATTGGTGCGGCAGGGGGCACCCAATACGCAGTATTTT. It translates to CASSEGSLLVRQGAPNTQYF. Supplemented by reference TRBV2 and TRBJ2-3, the full variable domain reads EPEVTQTPSHQVTQMGQEVILRCVPISNHLYFYWYRQILGQKVEFLVSFYNNEISEKSEIFDDQFSVERPDGSNFTLKIRSTKLEDSAMYFCASSEGSLLVRQGAPNTQYFGPGTRLTVL.

This chain connects TRBV6-2 or TRBV6-3 to TRBJ2-1; 10 nucleotides match TRBD2. The V gene's germline CDR1 is MNHEY and CDR2 SVGEGT. With V trimmed by 6 bases and J by 4 bases, 15 bases remained unmatched. This CDR3 contains 18 residues. The CDR3 DNA follows: TGTGCCAGCAGCCCGAACCTCTCCGCTAGCGGGAGATACAATGAGCAGTTCTTC. As protein: CASSPNLSASGRYNEQFF.

The chain couples TRBV3-1 (or the pseudogene TRBV3-2) to TRBJ2-3, with 12 nucleotides matching TRBD1. The CDR3 covers 17 residues. V shed 0 bases and J 6 bases; nucleotides not matched to a gene: 7. Per germline, CDR1 LGHDT and CDR2 YNNKEL (reference sequence). The CDR3 DNA follows: TGTGCCAGCAGCCAAGATGGATGGGGACAGGGGGCGGATACGCAGTATTTT. Translated: CASSQDGWGQGADTQYF.

The chain is built from TRBV28 and TRBJ1-3; D perhaps matches TRBD1 (6 bases). The V end lost 3 bases, the J end lost 4 bases, and 13 bases lay between the germline ends. The germline V gene encodes CDR1 MDHEN and CDR2 SYDVKM. The CDR3 runs 15 residues. CDR3 region: CASSFPQGWGNTIYF. CDR3 in DNA: TGTGCCAGCAGTTTTCCACAGGGATGGGGAAACACCATATATTTT. Drawing the rest from reference TRBV28 and TRBJ1-3, the complete variable domain is DVKVTQSSRYLVKRTGEKVFLECVQDMDHENMFWYRQDPGLGLRLIYFSYDVKMKEKGDIPEGYSVSREKKERFSLILESASTNQTSMYLCASSFPQGWGNTIYFGEGSWLTVV.

The chain joins TRBV29-1 to TRBJ1-3; no reliable D call. V dropped 4 bases and J dropped 4 bases, with 11 bases sitting between them. Germline V lookup: CDR1 SQVTM, CDR2 ANQGSEA. The CDR3 has 13 residues. Written as DNA, the CDR3 is TGCAGCGTTGCGCCGATGGGCGGAAACACCATATATTTT. Protein product: CSVAPMGGNTIYF.

This rearrangement joins TRBV11-1 to TRBJ2-7; TRBD1 matches 8 bases. CDR1 and CDR2 from the germline V gene are SGHAT and FQDESV (reference sequence). The CDR3 loop spans 13 amino acids. Losses at the gene ends were 5 bases for V and 6 bases for J; bases not matched to a gene: 6. For the CDR3, the DNA is TGTGCCAGCAGCCCAAGGACAGGGCCCGAGCAGTACTTC. Protein product: CASSPRTGPEQYF.

V and J are TRBV20-1 and TRBJ2-7; 10 positions agree with TRBD2. With 3 bases clipped from V and 3 bases from J, the junction kept 11 bases outside the gene matches. This CDR3 is built from 16 residues. Germline V lookup: CDR1 DFQATT, CDR2 SNEGSKA (reference sequence). The CDR3 DNA reads as TGCAGTGCTAGTACCCTAGGGGCTAGCGGGAGCTACGAGCAGTACTTC. This encodes CSASTLGASGSYEQYF.

The chain recombines TRBV4-1 with TRBJ2-2, with a possible D match to TRBD1 (6 bases). Germline loops: CDR1 MGHRA, CDR2 YSYEKL. CDR3 length: 16 residues. Trimming took 8 bases from V and 0 from J, leaving 16 bases between them. The chain's CDR3 is CASQAVGQSNTGELFF. The DNA for the CDR3 is TGCGCCAGCCAGGCCGTTGGACAGTCGAACACCGGGGAGCTGTTTTTT.

V and J are TRBV28 and TRBJ2-1; 10 bases match TRBD1. Trimming removed 5 bases from V and 3 bases from J; junction bases left unmatched: 10. The CDR3 has 17 residues. Germline lookup yields CDR1 MDHEN and CDR2 SYDVKM. CDR3 in DNA: TGTGCCAGCAGTCTTTGGGGTGGGACAGGGGTCTACAATGAGCAGTTCTTC. This translates into CASSLWGGTGVYNEQFF. Full variable domain (remainder filled in from reference TRBV28 and TRBJ2-1): DVKVTQSSRYLVKRTGEKVFLECVQDMDHENMFWYRQDPGLGLRLIYFSYDVKMKEKGDIPEGYSVSREKKERFSLILESASTNQTSMYLCASSLWGGTGVYNEQFFGPGTRLTVL.

The V and J genes are TRBV5-4 and TRBJ2-1, with 8 bases identical to TRBD1. The CDR3 runs 13 residues. V was pared by 5 bases and J by 7 bases, with 5 bases of the junction left unmatched. Looked up from germline, CDR1 is SGHNT and CDR2 is YYREEE (reference sequence). The CDR3 DNA is TGTGCCAGCAGTCAACAGGGGGGTAATGAGCAGTTCTTC. This sequence encodes CASSQQGGNEQFF.

The rearrangement joins TRBV19 to TRBJ2-7, with D perhaps matching TRBD2 (6 bases). Germline V CDR1 and CDR2: LNHDA, SQIVND (reference sequence). Trimming stripped 5 bases from V and 4 bases from J, with 12 bases between. The CDR3 extends over 13 amino acids. CDR3 nucleotides: TGTGCCAGTAGTCTGGGAGGCGGGTACGAGCAGTACTTC. It specifies CASSLGGGYEQYF.

This clone was observed a single time. The chain links TRBV19 to TRBJ2-5; 11 bases are shared with TRBD2. There are 15 residues in the CDR3. Per the germline V gene, CDR1 is LNHDA and CDR2 is SQIVND (reference sequence). V shed 3 bases and J 7 bases; nucleotides not matched to a gene: 7. CDR3: CASSMGTSGPGTQYF. The CDR3 coding sequence is TGTGCCAGTAGTATGGGGACTAGCGGCCCGGGGACCCAGTACTTC.

The chain is built from TRBV2 and TRBJ1-5, with D hard to call. The V gene's germline CDR1 is SNHLY and CDR2 FYNNEI. Trimming shortened V by 6 bases and J by 5 bases, and 17 bases separated the two germline ends. This CDR3 has 15 amino acids. The CDR3 here is CASSGRLFEDQPQHF. Written as DNA, the CDR3 is TGTGCCAGCAGCGGTCGACTTTTCGAGGATCAGCCCCAGCATTTT.

This chain uses TRBV5-1 with TRBJ2-3; 8 bases align to TRBD2. The CDR3 sequence is 16 residues long. Germline values: CDR1 SGHRS, CDR2 YFSETQ. V gave up 0 bases and J gave up 3 bases; unmatched junction bases: 6. CDR3: CASSLVPAGGTDTQYF. CDR3 nucleotide sequence: TGCGCCAGCAGCTTGGTTCCCGCGGGAGGTACAGATACGCAGTATTTT.

The chain is built from TRBV4-3 and TRBJ1-5; the match to TRBD1 covers 7 bases. The CDR3 runs to 16 residues. The J segment lost 4 bases and the V segment lost 4 bases, leaving 10 bases of the junction unmatched. Germline V gene lookup returns CDR1 LGHNA and CDR2 YSLEER. The CDR3 nucleotides are TGCGCCAGCAGCCGCTCATGGACAGGCGGGAATCAGCCCCAGCATTTT. The encoded protein is CASSRSWTGGNQPQHF.